The 20 T cell receptor beta chains listed next were all sequenced from one sample in a study of T cell repertoires in cytomegalovirus infection. From the reads, TCRdb called clonotypes with MiXCR, one entry per CDR3 protein. Here the sample spans around 170,000 distinct CDR3 sequences, roughly an eighth being singletons. The sample comprised PBMCs. The receptors here all came from a human donor in good health (CMV status not recorded). Some clones in this sample may be carry-over from other donors' samples.

This clonotype was seen only a few times. The gene calls are TRBV29-1 and TRBJ2-1, with TRBD2 matching 11 bases. J was trimmed by 8 bases and V by 8 bases; bases with no gene match: 14. Per the germline V gene, CDR1 is SQVTM and CDR2 is ANQGSEA. The CDR3 sequence is 15 residues long. The DNA for the CDR3 is TGCAGCCCCTCCGGGAGCCTAGCGGGGGGAGATGAGCAGTTCTTC. The encoded protein is CSPSGSLAGGDEQFF.

The CDR3 DNA is TGTGCCAGCAGTGGCCCACAGGAAGGCAATGAGCAGTTCTTC. It yields the protein CASSGPQEGNEQFF. The rearrangement joins TRBV25-1 to TRBJ2-1; tentatively, D is TRBD1 (5 bases). Trimming removed 4 bases from V and 6 bases from J, with 13 bases in between. The CDR3 runs 14 residues. Per germline, CDR1 MGHDK and CDR2 SYGVNS.

J is TRBJ2-5 and V is TRBV5-6; 7 bases fit TRBD2. V shed 0 bases, J shed 5 bases, and the junction held 7 bases outside the gene matches. CDR1 is SGHDT, CDR2 YYEEEE, per germline. The CDR3 runs to 15 residues. This CDR3 reads CASSLAAGVGETQYF. Written as DNA, the CDR3 is TGTGCCAGCAGCTTGGCGGCGGGAGTAGGGGAGACCCAGTACTTC. Filled out from reference TRBV5-6 and TRBJ2-5, the complete variable domain reads DAGVTQSPTHLIKTRGQQVTLRCSPKSGHDTVSWYQQALGQGPQFIFQYYEEEERQRGNFPDRFSGHQFPNYSSELNVNALLLGDSALYLCASSLAAGVGETQYFGPGTRLLVL.

This clonotype was detected only a few times. V usage is TRBV15 and J usage is TRBJ2-5; D is perhaps TRBD2 (5 bases). Trimming pared 1 base from V and 2 bases from J, leaving 11 bases between. This CDR3 comprises 15 residues. Per the germline V gene, CDR1 is LNHNV and CDR2 is YYDKDF (reference sequence). CDR3 region: CATSRVQPGQETQYF. The CDR3 DNA is TGTGCCACCAGCAGAGTACAGCCGGGACAAGAGACCCAGTACTTC.

This chain uses TRBV28 with TRBJ1-5; D ambiguous. With 1 base removed from V and 0 bases from J, the gap between germline ends came to 7 bases. Germline-derived CDR1 and CDR2 are MDHEN and SYDVKM. The CDR3 sequence is 15 residues long. CDR3 bases: TGTGCCAGCAGTTTATTCGGGGATAGCAATCAGCCCCAGCATTTT. It specifies CASSLFGDSNQPQHF.

The chain couples TRBV29-1 to TRBJ2-1, with D unresolved. Germline lookup yields CDR1 SQVTM and CDR2 ANQGSEA. V shed 3 bases and J shed 0 bases, with 6 bases lying between them. The CDR3 is made up of 13 amino acids. CDR3 protein: CSVEIGSYNEQFF. The CDR3 bases are TGCAGCGTTGAGATTGGCTCCTACAATGAGCAGTTCTTC.

Ten or more counts support this clonotype. This chain uses TRBV7-2 with TRBJ2-2; D may correspond to TRBD1 or TRBD2 (5 bases each). The CDR3 has 14 residues. Between the trimmed V and J ends, which lost 3 bases and 5 bases, there was a span of 10 bases. Germline V gene data show CDR1 as SGHTA and CDR2 as FQGNSA. The CDR3 nucleotides read TGTGCCAGCAGCTTGGTCGAGGGGACCGGGGAGCTGTTTTTT. This sequence encodes CASSLVEGTGELFF.

The table lists this clonotype with a few counts. CDR3 sequence reads: CSVVGADGYTF. The CDR3 DNA reads as TGCAGCGTTGTGGGGGCCGATGGCTACACCTTC. The gene calls are TRBV29-1 and TRBJ1-2, with D perhaps TRBD1 (6 bases). The V gene lost 4 bases and the J gene lost 6 bases, with 9 bases spanning the gap. The V gene's germline CDR1 is SQVTM and CDR2 ANQGSEA. The length of the CDR3 is 11 residues. The variable domain in full, with the rest retrieved from reference TRBV29-1 and TRBJ1-2, is SAVISQKPSRDICQRGTSLTIQCQVDSQVTMMFWYRQQPGQSLTLIATANQGSEATYESGFVIDKFPISRPNLTFSTLTVSNMSPEDSSIYLCSVVGADGYTFGSGTRLTVV.

This clonotype was counted between two and nine times. This sequence joins TRBV7-9 and TRBJ1-2; D remains unclear. V lost 4 bases and J 1 base, leaving 10 bases between the germline ends. The germline V gene encodes CDR1 SEHNR and CDR2 FQNEAQ (reference sequence). The CDR3 consists of 14 residues. As DNA, the CDR3 is TGTGCCAGCAGCTCCTTCAGTGGTAACTATGGCTACACCTTC. Translated: CASSSFSGNYGYTF.

This clonotype was detected a few times. This rearrangement joins TRBV28 to TRBJ2-1; D is ambiguous. This CDR3 region has 15 residues. Trimming left V 4 bases short and J 0 bases short, with 10 bases between. Germline assignment: CDR1 MDHEN and CDR2 SYDVKM. The CDR3 DNA reads TGTGCCAGCAGTTCCCTTCGGTTCTCCTACAATGAGCAGTTCTTC. Translating gives CASSSLRFSYNEQFF.

This clonotype was observed at least ten times. The gene calls are TRBV7-8 and TRBJ2-7, with 7 bases matching TRBD1. The CDR3 contains 14 residues. CDR1 and CDR2 from the germline V gene are SGHVS and FQNEAQ. The V and J ends lost 4 bases and 0 bases, in that order; junction bases with no gene match: 3. CDR3: CASSSDRSSYEQYF. DNA of the CDR3: TGTGCCAGCAGCTCGGACAGGAGCTCCTACGAGCAGTACTTC.

At least ten counts were recorded for this clonotype. The rearrangement joins TRBV7-2 to TRBJ2-7, with TRBD1 matching 7 bases. V shed 5 bases and J 2 bases; nucleotides not matched to a gene: 9. The CDR3 extends over 15 amino acids. Per the germline V gene, CDR1 is SGHTA and CDR2 is FQGNSA. The CDR3 spells CASSLTGTDAYEQYF. CDR3 nucleotide sequence: TGTGCCAGCAGCCTAACCGGGACAGACGCCTACGAGCAGTACTTC.

This clonotype appeared many times. V gene TRBV7-9 combines with J gene TRBJ1-5; D is unresolved. Germline V CDR1 and CDR2: SEHNR, FQNEAQ (reference sequence). This CDR3 is built from 16 residues. Trimming left V 1 base short and J 2 bases short, with 12 bases between. The CDR3 DNA reads as TGTGCCAGCAGCTTAGGTGGGTCACCCGGCAATCAGCCCCAGCATTTT. It translates to CASSLGGSPGNQPQHF.

This clonotype has at least ten counts. The chain is built from TRBV28 and TRBJ2-1, with D possibly matching TRBD2 (5 bases). CDR3 length: 15 residues. V lost 6 bases, J lost 6 bases, and 18 bases lay in between. In germline, CDR1 is MDHEN, CDR2 SYDVKM. In DNA, the CDR3 is TGTGCCAGCAGCCGCGGAGATGGCGGAGGCAATGAGCAGTTCTTC. Translation: CASSRGDGGGNEQFF.

This chain links TRBV28 with TRBJ2-1; D uncertain. CDR3 size: 13 residues. V gave up 2 bases and J gave up 9 bases, with 11 bases separating them. In germline, CDR1 is MDHEN, CDR2 SYDVKM. CDR3 sequence (DNA): TGTGCCAGCAGTTTAAACTACGGTAGTGAGCAGTTCTTC. As protein: CASSLNYGSEQFF.

The chain is built from TRBV4-2 and TRBJ1-3; D is unresolved. Between the trimmed V and J ends, which lost 1 base and 4 bases, there was a span of 17 bases. There are 17 residues in the CDR3. Germline loops: CDR1 LGHNA, CDR2 YNFKEQ. CDR3 in DNA: TGTGCCAGCAGCCAAGGTCCAACCCCGGCAGCAGGAAACACCATATATTTT. Translating it yields CASSQGPTPAAGNTIYF.

This clonotype has ten or more counts. The chain couples TRBV6-5 to TRBJ1-1; no clear D gene. Germline V gene sequence: CDR1 MNHEY, CDR2 SVGAGI. Trimming stripped 2 bases from V and 0 bases from J, with 13 bases between. This CDR3 spans 16 amino acids. CDR3 nucleotide sequence: TGTGCCAGCAGTTACGATCTGGGGTTCATGAACACTGAAGCTTTCTTT. It translates to CASSYDLGFMNTEAFF.

This sequence joins TRBV7-9 and TRBJ1-4; weak D call: TRBD1 (5 bases). Trimming took 8 bases from V and 6 from J, leaving 22 bases between them. CDR1 SEHNR and CDR2 FQNEAQ come from the germline V gene (reference sequence). The CDR3 loop spans 16 amino acids. The CDR3 region has the DNA TGTGCCAGCCTGTCGACAGCTGACAGCCCCGATGAAAAACTGTTTTTT. Protein: CASLSTADSPDEKLFF.

This clonotype occurred many times. The J gene is TRBJ2-6, the V gene TRBV6-2 or TRBV6-3; D is unresolved. Trimming pared 0 bases from V and 2 bases from J, leaving 8 bases between. The V gene's germline CDR1 is MNHEY and CDR2 SVGEGT. The CDR3 is 16 residues long. CDR3 DNA: TGTGCCAGCAGTTACTCGAGTAGAGCTGGGGCCAACGTCCTGACTTTC. Translation gives CASSYSSRAGANVLTF.

This rearrangement joins TRBV6-2 or TRBV6-3 to TRBJ2-7; D is uncertain. The germline CDR1 and CDR2 sequences are MNHEY and SVGEGT. The CDR3 is 15 amino acids. Trimming cost V 2 bases and J 2 bases, with 13 bases left between them. The CDR3 nucleotides are TGTGCCAGCAGTTACGACATCCCCGGCCCCTACGAGCAGTACTTC. It specifies CASSYDIPGPYEQYF.